What follows is one TCR beta chain and its context. TCRdb used MiXCR to reprocess the RACE reads, holding one entry per CDR3 protein. The repertoire consists of roughly 81,000 distinct CDR3 sequences, with roughly 8.5% occurring once and the leading ten covering around 2.6%. This entry is derived from a study of human T cells and chemical hapten exposure. Trimming removed 3 bases at V and 8 bases at J, with 17 bases between. Germline loops: CDR1 LNHDA, CDR2 SQIVND (reference sequence). This CDR3 has 15 amino acids. The time point is: pre-sensitization, week 0. Specified treatment: therapeutic diphenylcyclopropenone sensitization with weekly scalp DPC.

This specimen consisted of whole blood, obtained in connection with sensitization to the hapten diphenylcyclopropenone (DPC). This clonotype originated in a man aged 35 to 55 with alopecia areata. Some clones in this sample may be carry-over from other donors' samples. The gene calls are TRBV19 and TRBJ2-1; D might be TRBD2 (6 bases). CDR3 DNA: TGTGCCAGTAGTATCGAAGTTGCGCGGGACTATGAGCAGTTCTTC. This encodes CASSIEVARDYEQFF.